These 17 T cell receptor beta chains originate from one sample sequenced in a study of blood T cells in healthy people across ages. A second about 6 to 12 cycle PCR used barcoded and J-beta primers. One entry per CDR3 protein results from TCRdb running MiXCR on the 5' RACE reads. The sample yields 1.5 million or so distinct CDR3 sequences, 35% to 45% seen once. Input material: blood. The source of these receptors is a woman younger than 35 in good health.

The chain couples TRBV6-5 to TRBJ1-2; D remains unclear. Trimming shortened V by 7 bases and J by 0 bases, and 15 bases separated the two germline ends. CDR1 MNHEY and CDR2 SVGAGI come from the germline V gene. This CDR3 contains 15 residues. This CDR3 is CASTQSQYPNYGYTF. CDR3 bases: TGTGCCAGCACTCAGTCCCAGTACCCTAACTATGGCTACACCTTC.

A note on this clonotype: The CDR3 carries no conserved terminal phenylalanine or tryptophan, so it likely arises from a read error. V gene TRBV7-2 combines with J gene TRBJ2-7, with D tentatively TRBD2 (5 bases). This CDR3 region has 13 residues. Germline V CDR1 and CDR2: SGHTA, FQGNSA. V was trimmed by 5 bases and J by 5 bases, leaving 13 bases between them. CDR3 in DNA: TGTGCCAGCAGCCCGGGGATTGAGAACGAGCAGTACATC. This gives the protein CASSPGIENEQYI.

The rearrangement joins TRBV20-1 to TRBJ2-5, with TRBD2 identical over 13 bases. The CDR3 length is 16 residues. V was pared by 0 bases and J by 3 bases, with 4 bases of the junction left unmatched. Looked up from germline, CDR1 is DFQATT and CDR2 is SNEGSKA (reference sequence). The CDR3 loop reads CSARDGGTSGEETQYF. CDR3 DNA sequence: TGCAGTGCTAGAGATGGAGGGACTAGCGGGGAAGAGACCCAGTACTTC.

This clonotype was detected only a few times. The chain is built from TRBV20-1 and TRBJ2-3; D perhaps matches TRBD1 (6 bases). The V end was cut by 0 bases, the J end by 1 base, with 11 bases between. The CDR3 is made up of 15 amino acids. Per germline, CDR1 DFQATT and CDR2 SNEGSKA (reference sequence). CDR3 bases: TGCAGTGCTAGAGACCCCGGGACACGCACAGATACGCAGTATTTT. Translation: CSARDPGTRTDTQYF.

This chain links TRBV6-2 or TRBV6-3 with TRBJ2-1; D may match TRBD1 or TRBD2 (6 bases each). In germline, CDR1 is MNHEY, CDR2 SVGEGT. CDR3 length: 16 residues. Trimming took off 8 bases at V and 8 bases at J, with 25 bases between the two ends. The CDR3 DNA sequence: TGTGCCAGCGGTTCCCATGGGGGGCAAACACTTGATGAGCAGTTCTTC. This gives the protein CASGSHGGQTLDEQFF.

The gene calls are TRBV6-1 and TRBJ2-5; D may match TRBD1 or TRBD2 (6 bases each). This CDR3 is 15 amino acids long. The V gene's germline CDR1 is MNHNS and CDR2 SASEGT. V was clipped by 6 bases and J by 11 bases, with 25 bases between them. For the CDR3, the DNA is TGTGCCAGCAGGTACCTAGGGGGGCCCTACAATGAGCAGTACTTC. This sequence encodes CASRYLGGPYNEQYF.

This clonotype occurred once. The chain couples TRBV6-5 to TRBJ2-7, with 8 bases fitting TRBD2. With 6 bases clipped from V and 3 bases from J, the junction kept 7 bases outside the gene matches. The CDR3 spans 14 residues. CDR1 is MNHEY, CDR2 SVGAGI, per germline. DNA of the CDR3: TGTGCCAGCAGAGCCCGGGGGGGCCTCTACGAGCAGTACTTC. It codes for CASRARGGLYEQYF.

The chain carries TRBV20-1 and TRBJ2-3; 11 bases are shared with TRBD1. The CDR3 is 15 residues long. V gave up 4 bases and J gave up 5 bases; unmatched junction bases: 8. Germline loops: CDR1 DFQATT, CDR2 SNEGSKA (reference sequence). The CDR3 DNA reads TGCAGTGCTACGATAGGACAGGGGGCTATAGATACGCAGTATTTT. It specifies CSATIGQGAIDTQYF.

The V call is TRBV9, the J call TRBJ1-2, with D hard to call. V lost 4 bases and J lost 6, with 13 bases in between. Germline V gives CDR1 SGDLS, CDR2 YYNGEE. The CDR3 spans 13 residues. The CDR3 DNA reads as TGTGCCAGCAGCCCCGCGGGATTAGATGGCTACACCTTC. It yields the protein CASSPAGLDGYTF.

V and J are TRBV7-9 and TRBJ2-1, with a possible D match to TRBD1 (6 bases). The DNA end is a closer match to TRBJ2-7, so the J assignment may be wrong. The CDR3 contains 17 residues. The germline V gene encodes CDR1 SEHNR and CDR2 FQNEAQ (reference sequence). The CDR3, as DNA: TGTGCCAGCAGCCGACCGGGACAACCGACCTCCTACAATGAGCAGTACTTC. Protein sequence: CASSRPGQPTSYNEQYF.

The chain combines TRBV20-1 with TRBJ2-7, with D perhaps TRBD2 (5 bases). Looked up from germline, CDR1 is DFQATT and CDR2 is SNEGSKA (reference sequence). CDR3 length: 12 residues. V was cut by 1 base and J by 9 bases, with 13 bases left in between. The CDR3 DNA sequence: TGCAGTGCTAGAGTCGGCGGAGGAGGGCAGTACTTC. It yields the protein CSARVGGGGQYF.

The chain carries TRBV7-2 and TRBJ2-2; 7 nucleotides line up with TRBD2. The V segment lost 5 bases and the J segment 4 bases; nucleotides outside the gene matches: 7. This CDR3 contains 15 residues. The germline V gene has CDR1 SGHTA and CDR2 FQGNSA. The CDR3 DNA is TGTGCCAGCAGCACGGGGACTACTTTCACCGGGGAGCTGTTTTTT. Protein: CASSTGTTFTGELFF.

This sequence joins TRBV27 and TRBJ1-5; TRBD1 is a possible D gene (6 bases). The CDR3 contains 15 residues. Germline-derived CDR1 and CDR2 are MNHEY and SMNVEV (reference sequence). V lost 4 bases and J 7 bases, leaving 17 bases between the germline ends. The CDR3: CASSSRGGARQPQHF. The CDR3 region has the DNA TGTGCCAGCAGTTCGAGGGGGGGGGCGAGACAGCCCCAGCATTTT.

This clonotype was seen a few times. This chain connects TRBV6-2 or TRBV6-3 to TRBJ2-1; D tentatively reads TRBD1 or TRBD2 (5 bases each). Trimming shortened V by 3 bases and J by 4 bases, and 19 bases separated the two germline ends. Germline V gene data show CDR1 as MNHEY and CDR2 as SVGEGT. This CDR3 has 17 residues. This CDR3 reads CASSYWRARDGYNEQFF. The CDR3, as DNA: TGTGCCAGCAGTTATTGGCGGGCTCGGGACGGGTACAATGAGCAGTTCTTC.

The V gene is TRBV7-2, the J gene TRBJ2-5; 14 nucleotides match TRBD2. Gene TRBJ2-7 matches the end of the DNA better, so the J call may be wrong. The CDR3 contains 16 residues. Germline V gene data show CDR1 as SGHTA and CDR2 as FQGNSA. CDR3 DNA sequence: TGTGCCAGCAGCTTAATCTCCGGACTAGCGGGAGGCGAGCAGTACTTC. It codes for CASSLISGLAGGEQYF.

This clonotype appeared once. The chain links TRBV4-2 to TRBJ2-7; D not certain. This CDR3 spans 12 amino acids. V was shortened by 6 bases and J by 4 bases, with 10 bases between the two germline ends. The germline V gene has CDR1 LGHNA and CDR2 YNFKEQ. CDR3 coding DNA: TGTGCCAGCAGGGAAGGAGAGTACGAGCAGTACTTC. It encodes CASREGEYEQYF.

This sequence joins TRBV4-2 and TRBJ2-7; D remains unclear. The better agreement between TRBJ2-4 and the DNA end casts doubt on the J call. This CDR3 has 13 amino acids. Germline lookup yields CDR1 LGHNA and CDR2 YNFKEQ. The CDR3: CASSQGPRDIQYF. The CDR3 DNA is TGTGCCAGCAGCCAAGGACCTCGCGACATTCAGTACTTC.